A selection of T cell receptor beta chains follows, all from one sample in a study of blood T cell repertoires in COVID-19. Profiling relied on immunoSEQ multiplex PCR, and the TCRdb table lists in-frame clones only, not all of them. The sample consists of about 300,000 clones, about nine tenths of them appearing once. Sequences were obtained from peripheral blood. The source of these receptors is a woman aged 45-65 years with COVID-19, enrolled during active disease. Each CDR3 is given with its conserved first and last residue. A D gene is named only where the DNA matches it firmly. Only part of the rows carry a size: once, few, many, or a class if the clone is expanded.

length	V	D	size	J	DNA	CDR3
13	TRBV30	NA	NA	TRBJ1-4	TGTGCCTGGAGCAGACAGGCTAATGAAAAACTGTTTTTT	CAWSRQANEKLFF
16	TRBV19	TRBD2	NA	TRBJ2-1	TGTGCCAGTAGTGCGCGACTAGCGGGAGGGCCGTTTGAGCAGTTCTTC	CASSARLAGGPFEQFF
15	TRBV11-3	TRBD2	NA	TRBJ2-5	TGTGCCAGCAGCTTAGTTAGCGGGAGGAGGGAGACCCAGTACTTC	CASSLVSGRRETQYF
16	TRBV9	TRBD2	NA	TRBJ2-5	TGTGCCAGCAGCGTAGCACTAGCGGGGAGAAAAGAGACCCAGTACTTC	CASSVALAGRKETQYF
13	TRBV12-3/TRBV12-4	NA	NA	TRBJ1-1	TGTGCCAGCAGTTTCGGGGGGTACACTGAAGCTTTCTTT	CASSFGGYTEAFF
14	TRBV7-8	TRBD2	NA	TRBJ2-7	TGTGCCAGCGCCCGGGGGGGGGATTCCCACGAGCAGTACTTC	CASARGGDSHEQYF
14	TRBV3-1/TRBV3-2	NA	NA	TRBJ2-5	TGTGCCAGCAGCCAAGGAACAGGGAAAGAGACCCAGTACTTC	CASSQGTGKETQYF
11	TRBV30	TRBD1	NA	TRBJ2-1	TGTGCCTGGCGGTTAGGGGGCGAGCAGTTCTTC	CAWRLGGEQFF
15	TRBV25-1	TRBD1	once	TRBJ1-2	TGTGCCAGCAGTGAGGAGGACAGGGGCCCCTATGGCTACACCTTC	CASSEEDRGPYGYTF
15	TRBV7-2	TRBD1	NA	TRBJ1-3	TGTGCCAGCAGCCCCGGGACAGGGGCCGGAAACACCATATATTTT	CASSPGTGAGNTIYF
16	TRBV6-5	TRBD1	NA	TRBJ2-7	TGTGCCAGCAGTTTAGGACAGGGGGTGGGTAGCAACGAGCAGTACTTC	CASSLGQGVGSNEQYF
14	TRBV19	TRBD1	NA	TRBJ1-4	TGTGCCAGTACGCGGACAGGGAAACGTGAAAAACTGTTTTTT	CASTRTGKREKLFF
12	TRBV18	NA	NA	TRBJ2-1	TGTGCCAGCTCCCCGTCCTACAATGAGCAGTTCTTC	CASSPSYNEQFF
14	TRBV18	NA	NA	TRBJ2-7	TGTGCCAGCTCACCACCGACAGTGGGGGGCGAGCAGTACTTC	CASSPPTVGGEQYF
11	TRBV5-1	NA	NA	TRBJ2-7	TGCGCCAGCAGCGCGGGCGCTCTGAGGTACTTC	CASSAGALRYF
13	TRBV9	NA	NA	TRBJ1-3	TGTGCCAGCAGCGTGATCGACTCCAACACCATATATTTT	CASSVIDSNTIYF
14	TRBV30	NA	NA	TRBJ1-2	TGTGCCTCAGCCCCGTCCGGGCTGGGGGGTGGCTACACCTTC	CASAPSGLGGGYTF
13	TRBV29-1	NA	NA	TRBJ1-1	TGCAGCGTCGACGACAGTAAGAACACTGAAGCTTTCTTT	CSVDDSKNTEAFF
15	TRBV7-2	TRBD1	NA	TRBJ1-2	TGTGCCAGCAGCCCGGCCGGGACAGGGGGCTATGGCTACACCTTC	CASSPAGTGGYGYTF
16	TRBV12-1	NA	NA	TRBJ2-7	TGTGCCAGCAGCTTTGGTCAGCGGGAACTCGGATACGAGCAGTACTTC	CASSFGQRELGYEQYF
12	TRBV29-1	NA	NA	TRBJ1-1	TGCAGCGTTGCAGGGTCGAACACTGAAGCTTTCTTT	CSVAGSNTEAFF
15	TRBV15	NA	NA	TRBJ2-2	TGTGCCACCAGCCCCGCTCGGGGGTTGCACGGGGAGCTGTTTTTT	CATSPARGLHGELFF